Sequencing of this T cell receptor beta chain was carried out in a study of blood T cells in healthy people across ages. Overall study: Template switching recovered approximately one barcoded beta molecule for every two T cells.

Germline-derived CDR1 and CDR2 are KGHDR and SFDVKD. With V trimmed by 0 bases and J by 2 bases, 3 bases remained unmatched. The CDR3 runs 16 residues. Study results and caveats: Long-lived donors carried more naive CD4+ cells and greater diversity than aged donors.

This clonotype was picked up a small number of times. As yet, its antigen is unknown. Next came a second PCR, run for roughly 6 to 11 cycles, which used a sample-barcoded 5' primer along with a J-beta primer mix. Using its own MiXCR run on the 5' RACE reads, TCRdb lists one record per CDR3 protein. The sample contains 650,000 to 900,000 distinct CDR3 sequences, about 62% of which appear only once. There were at least 6 micrograms of total RNA extracted from every sample. Source material: blood. The TCR originated in a man aged 30 to 39 in good health. The gene calls are TRBV24-1 and TRBJ2-1; 7 bases are shared with TRBD1. CDR3 coding DNA: TGTGCCACCAGTGATTTGGAGGGGGCACCCTACAATGAGCAGTTCTTC. Its protein is CATSDLEGAPYNEQFF.